This T cell receptor beta chain originates from a study of early T cells in non-severe SARS-CoV-2 infection. Across the study: The input, bulk RNA from unsorted whole blood, was sequenced, and chains were unpaired. Study outcomes and limitations: Private and CD4 specificities were missed by VDJdb matching, which favored anti-spike CD8 responses.

This clonotype was detected only a few times. Its antigen is unknown. The protocol attached unique molecular identifiers to individual cDNA molecules. TCRdb processed the 5' RACE reads anew with MiXCR; each CDR3 protein has one entry. Of approximately 88,000 distinct CDR3 sequences listed, roughly an eighth are singletons. Trimming stripped 2 bases from V and 0 bases from J, with 19 bases between. Germline-derived CDR1 and CDR2 are SGHRS and YFSETQ. This CDR3 has 18 amino acids. The sample was whole blood. The receptor was isolated from an adult who was a healthcare worker with PCR-confirmed SARS-CoV-2 infection or an uninfected control (not recorded which). The chain links TRBV5-1 to TRBJ2-3; D is possibly TRBD1 (7 bases). CDR3 sequence (DNA): TGCGCCAGCAGCTTAAAAGGGGGCGGGGAATTTAGCACAGATACGCAGTATTTT. It specifies CASSLKGGGEFSTDTQYF.